This entry lists 13 T cell receptor beta chains sequenced from one sample in a study of T cell repertoires in cytomegalovirus infection. TCRdb fed the reads into MiXCR, producing one record per CDR3 protein. The top ten clones hold roughly 18% of a sample with 150,000 or so distinct CDR3 sequences, roughly 6.5% of them seen once. Sequences were obtained from PBMCs. These receptors were collected from a human donor in good health (CMV status not recorded). Some clones in this sample may be carry-over from other donors' samples.

This clonotype showed up many times. The CDR3 DNA reads TGTGCCAGCACCCGACAGGGGGCTTTGGACGAGCAGTACTTC. Translated: CASTRQGALDEQYF. The chain employs TRBV11-1 and TRBJ2-7; 10 bases line up with TRBD1. Trimming removed 7 bases from V and 5 bases from J; junction bases left unmatched: 8. The CDR3 covers 14 residues. The germline V gene encodes CDR1 SGHAT and CDR2 FQDESV (reference sequence).

The table lists this clonotype with many counts. V is TRBV4-3 and J is TRBJ2-3; D ambiguous. CDR3 size: 13 residues. Trimming took off 1 base at V and 8 bases at J, with 10 bases between the two ends. Germline V gives CDR1 LGHNA, CDR2 YSLEER. In DNA, the CDR3 is TGCGCCAGCAGCCAAGCCCTCCGCAGTACGCAGTATTTT. Its protein product is CASSQALRSTQYF.

Ten or more counts support this clonotype. The rearrangement uses TRBV6-1 and TRBJ2-7; 7 positions agree with TRBD2. This CDR3 spans 14 amino acids. Per the germline V gene, CDR1 is MNHNS and CDR2 is SASEGT. The V gene end was trimmed by 5 bases and the J gene end by 3 bases; junction bases not matched to a gene: 7. The CDR3 DNA sequence: TGTGCCAGCAGTCCCCTGGGGGGGAACTACGAGCAGTACTTC. It is translated as CASSPLGGNYEQYF.

This clonotype was observed many times. The rearrangement links TRBV7-2 to TRBJ2-1, with 7 bases identical to TRBD2. CDR1 is SGHTA, CDR2 FQGNSA, per germline. Germline trimming cut 1 base from V and 6 bases from J; bases unmatched to any gene: 6. CDR3 length: 15 amino acids. This CDR3 reads CASSLEVGRVNEQFF. CDR3 DNA: TGTGCCAGCAGCTTAGAAGTTGGGAGGGTCAATGAGCAGTTCTTC.

This clonotype has only a few counts. V usage is TRBV28 and J usage is TRBJ2-5; 11 positions agree with TRBD2. The CDR3 is 16 residues long. CDR1 and CDR2 (germline): MDHEN, SYDVKM. Unmatched junction bases numbered 11, after V lost 6 bases and J lost 5 bases. The CDR3 here is CASSLGASGGPETQYF. The CDR3 nucleotides are TGTGCCAGCAGCCTGGGGGCTAGCGGGGGGCCGGAGACCCAGTACTTC.

This clonotype was seen at least ten times. This chain links TRBV28 with TRBJ1-1; possible D gene TRBD1, 5 bases. Germline assignment: CDR1 MDHEN and CDR2 SYDVKM. V lost 8 bases and J 1 base, leaving 11 bases between the germline ends. The CDR3 totals 13 residues. CDR3 sequence reads: CASSGPRNTEAFF. The CDR3 nucleotides are TGTGCCAGCTCGGGACCGAGGAACACTGAAGCTTTCTTT.

This clonotype was detected a few times. The rearrangement uses TRBV27 and TRBJ2-7; TRBD1 agrees at 9 bases. This CDR3 spans 15 amino acids. With 6 bases clipped from V and 3 bases from J, the junction kept 9 bases outside the gene matches. From germline, CDR1 is MNHEY and CDR2 SMNVEV (reference sequence). The CDR3 DNA sequence: TGTGCCAGCAGACAGACCGGGACAGGGTTCTACGAGCAGTACTTC. Amino acid sequence: CASRQTGTGFYEQYF.

In its sample, this clonotype was seen many times. The genes are TRBV7-2 and TRBJ2-7, with 7 bases aligning to TRBD1. Germline V gene sequence: CDR1 SGHTA, CDR2 FQGNSA. The CDR3 contains 14 residues. After removal of 4 bases from V and 0 bases from J, the junction contained 3 bases not matched to a gene. CDR3 nucleotides: TGTGCCAGCAGCTCGGGACAGAGCTCCTACGAGCAGTACTTC. This sequence encodes CASSSGQSSYEQYF.

This clonotype was counted between two and nine times. The chain links TRBV7-2 to TRBJ2-1; D possibly corresponds to TRBD2 (5 bases). Germline V gene sequence: CDR1 SGHTA, CDR2 FQGNSA. Trimming removed 6 bases at V and 12 bases at J, with 15 bases between. The CDR3 covers 12 residues. Here the CDR3 DNA reads TGTGCCAGCAGGTCCGACGGGGTGGTGCAGTTCTTC. It codes for CASRSDGVVQFF.

This clonotype was observed many times. The chain uses TRBV12-3 or TRBV12-4 and TRBJ1-1; no clear D gene. The CDR3 has 15 amino acids. Trimming pared 4 bases from V and 3 bases from J, leaving 15 bases between. CDR3 protein: CASSSAVSPDTEAFF. DNA of the CDR3: TGTGCCAGCAGTTCGGCGGTCAGCCCGGACACTGAAGCTTTCTTT.

V gene TRBV4-2 combines with J gene TRBJ1-3, with D maybe TRBD1 (6 bases). The CDR3 extends over 17 amino acids. V was trimmed by 1 base and J by 0 bases, leaving 13 bases between them. The germline V gene encodes CDR1 LGHNA and CDR2 YNFKEQ. The CDR3 sequence: CASSQAGTRNSGNTIYF. The CDR3 DNA reads as TGTGCCAGCAGCCAAGCCGGGACACGAAACTCTGGAAACACCATATATTTT.

This clonotype was recorded at least ten times. The J gene is TRBJ1-1, the V gene TRBV19, with a tentative D call TRBD1 (6 bases). This CDR3 contains 16 residues. V dropped 2 bases and J dropped 1 base, with 14 bases sitting between them. The V gene's germline CDR1 is LNHDA and CDR2 SQIVND (reference sequence). This chain's CDR3 is CASSIRTAFSNTEAFF. The CDR3, as DNA: TGTGCCAGTAGTATAAGGACAGCATTCTCGAACACTGAAGCTTTCTTT. Based on the CDR3 plus reference TRBV19 and TRBJ1-1, the full variable domain is DGGITQSPKYLFRKEGQNVTLSCEQNLNHDAMYWYRQDPGQGLRLIYYSQIVNDFQKGDIAEGYSVSREKKESFPLTVTSAQKNPTAFYLCASSIRTAFSNTEAFFGQGTRLTVV.

This clonotype was recorded many times. The chain is built from TRBV7-2 and TRBJ2-7; no reliable D call. V lost 4 bases and J 3 bases, leaving 4 bases between the germline ends. Per the germline V gene, CDR1 is SGHTA and CDR2 is FQGNSA. The length of the CDR3 is 11 residues. This CDR3 reads CASSSYYEQYF. The CDR3 DNA follows: TGTGCCAGCAGCTCCTACTACGAGCAGTACTTC.